Listed below are T cell receptor beta chains from one sample, sequenced in a study of glioma-infiltrating T cells after dendritic cell vaccination. Clones were read by immunoSEQ multiplex PCR, and TCRdb kept only the in-frame ones, dropping some. The table includes about 100,000 clones, over 80% detected once. The sequenced sample was blood, obtained after dendritic cell vaccination. The receptor set was obtained from a human donor with glioblastoma. CDR3s include the opening cysteine and the closing phenylalanine or tryptophan. Fields, in order: V gene, D gene, clone size, J gene, CDR3 DNA, CDR3 protein. A D gene is named only where the DNA matches it firmly. Size values are once, few and many counts, or a class for expanded clones, and some rows have none.

TRBV9,-,-,TRBJ1-2,TGTGCCAGCAGCGTTCAGAGGTGGGGCTACACCTTC,CASSVQRWGYTF
TRBV27,-,-,TRBJ2-5,TGTGCCAGCAGTTTAGGGAGGGGGGAGACCCAGTACTTC,CASSLGRGETQYF
TRBV5-1,TRBD1,-,TRBJ2-7,TGCGCCAGCAGCCCGGATGGGACAGGGGCCTACGAGCAGTACTTC,CASSPDGTGAYEQYF
TRBV5-6,-,once,TRBJ2-5,TGTGCCAGCAGCGGCCTCGTGGGGCCCGGCGAGACCCAGTACTTC,CASSGLVGPGETQYF
TRBV11-2,-,-,TRBJ2-1,TGTGCCAGCAGCTATTCCGGACAGAGTGTTACAATGAAGCAGTTCTTC,CASSYSGQSVTMKQFF
TRBV2,TRBD1,few,TRBJ1-2,TGTGCCAGCAGTTCGGACAGGGACTATGGCTACACCTTC,CASSSDRDYGYTF
TRBV4-1,-,-,TRBJ1-3,TGCGCCAGCAGCCAAGAATGGAGGCAGTTCTCTGGAAACACCATATATTTT,CASSQEWRQFSGNTIYF
TRBV7-2,TRBD1,-,TRBJ2-1,TGTGCCAGCAGCTTCTGGACAGGGGACTACAATGAGCAGTTCTTC,CASSFWTGDYNEQFF
TRBV29-1,-,-,TRBJ2-3,TGCAGCGTCAGGAGGGGCCCAGATACGCAGTATTTT,CSVRRGPDTQYF
TRBV5-1,TRBD1,-,TRBJ1-1,TGCGCCAGCAGCTCGACAGGGGTGAACACTGAAGCTTTCTTT,CASSSTGVNTEAFF
TRBV19,TRBD2,few,TRBJ2-7,TGTGCCAGTAGTCCACTTAGCGGGAGGAGCTACGAGCAGTACTTC,CASSPLSGRSYEQYF
TRBV9,-,-,TRBJ2-3,TGTGCCAGCAGCGCTGAGCACCGAGGTGCGCAGTATTTT,CASSAEHRGAQYF
TRBV2,TRBD2,-,TRBJ2-1,TGTGCCAGCAGTATACCCGGACTAGCGGCACACTACAATGAGCAGTTCTTC,CASSIPGLAAHYNEQFF
TRBV29-1,-,-,TRBJ1-2,TGCAGCGTCGGGGAGGGCCATGGCTACACCTTC,CSVGEGHGYTF
TRBV6-1,-,many,TRBJ1-1,TGTGCCAGCATGACTGGGTGGTCGCAATCCACTGAAGCTTTCTTT,CASMTGWSQSTEAFF
TRBV7-6,-,-,TRBJ2-2,TGTGCCAGCAGCTTAGGGGCGGCGGGTTCGAACACCGGGGAGCTGTTTTTT,CASSLGAAGSNTGELFF
TRBV7-9,-,medium-sized,TRBJ2-7,TGTGCCAGCAGCTTAGGGATGGGGCACGAGCAGTACTTC,CASSLGMGHEQYF
TRBV5-1,-,few,TRBJ2-7,TGCGCCAGCAGCTTGTCCCCAACTAAGGTAGCGAGGGTCTCCTACGAGCAGTACTTC,CASSLSPTKVARVSYEQYF
TRBV6-1,TRBD2,-,TRBJ2-7,TGTGCCAGCAGTGAAATGCTAGCGGGGGCATACGAGCAGTACTTC,CASSEMLAGAYEQYF
TRBV6-5,-,-,TRBJ1-1,TGTGCCAGCAGTTACTCGGCCAGTTTTATGAACACTGAAGCTTTCTTT,CASSYSASFMNTEAFF
TRBV30,-,-,TRBJ2-1,TGTGCCTGGAATAAGGGGGTTTTAAAAAATGAGCAGTTCTTC,CAWNKGVLKNEQFF
TRBV28,-,-,TRBJ2-6,TGTGCCAGCAGGGGGGCCTCTGGGGCCAACGTCCTGACTTTC,CASRGASGANVLTF
TRBV6-4,-,-,TRBJ2-1,TGTGCCAGCGGGGAACAGGGTGGTGAGCAGTTCTTC,CASGEQGGEQFF
TRBV18,-,-,TRBJ1-1,TGTGCCAGCTCACTAGAGGACGGGGTGAACACTGAAGCTTTCTTT,CASSLEDGVNTEAFF
TRBV6-1,TRBD1,-,TRBJ2-7,TGTGCCAGCAGTGTCAGGACAGGGGTAGACGAGCAGTACTTC,CASSVRTGVDEQYF
TRBV19,-,-,TRBJ2-3,TGTGCCAGTAGTATGGAGGAACAGACAACCACAGATACGCAGTATTTT,CASSMEEQTTTDTQYF
TRBV18,-,-,TRBJ2-7,TGTGCCAGCTCACCGGTAGGGGGAAGGGCCTACGAGCAGTACTTC,CASSPVGGRAYEQYF
TRBV10-3,-,-,TRBJ1-1,TGTGCCATCAGTGACCGGGACTTTAAGAACACTGAAGCTTTCTTT,CAISDRDFKNTEAFF
TRBV4-1,TRBD1,-,TRBJ1-2,TGCGCCAGCAGCCAAGGGACAGGGACCAACTATGGCTACACCTTC,CASSQGTGTNYGYTF
TRBV10-3,TRBD2,few,TRBJ2-1,TGTGCCACCGGGGGGACGGGCGATGAGCAGTTCTTC,CATGGTGDEQFF
TRBV9,-,-,TRBJ1-6,TGTGCCAGCAGCGTAGGACCTCCAGGGGATTCACCCCTCCACTTT,CASSVGPPGDSPLHF
TRBV18,-,-,TRBJ1-3,TGTGCCAGCTCCCCCAGGGTAACCTCTGGAAACACCATATATTTT,CASSPRVTSGNTIYF
TRBV11-2,-,-,TRBJ1-2,TGTGCCAGCAGCTTAGGGAACAGCCCTAACTATGGCTACACCTTC,CASSLGNSPNYGYTF
TRBV6-5,-,-,TRBJ1-1,TGTGCCAGCAGTTACCATACAGTCGGAGGCACTGAAGCTTTCTTT,CASSYHTVGGTEAFF
TRBV6-5,-,-,TRBJ1-1,TGTGCCAGCAAAACGCAGGGAGGCACTGAAGCTTTCTTT,CASKTQGGTEAFF
TRBV29-1,TRBD1,-,TRBJ1-6,TGCAGCGCTAAAACAGGGGGCGTCGGTTCACCCCTCCACTTT,CSAKTGGVGSPLHF
TRBV30,TRBD2,-,TRBJ2-3,TGTGCCTGGATCGATCTGGGTCTAGCGGGAGGTACACGTATTGCGCGATGGTATTTT,CAWIDLGLAGGTRIARWYF
TRBV28,-,-,TRBJ2-5,TGTGCCAGCACCCCTCGCGCCGGAGCCTGGGAGACCCAGTACTTC,CASTPRAGAWETQYF
TRBV18,TRBD2,-,TRBJ2-1,TGTGCCAGCTCACCAGAGACTAGCGGGGGAGGCGAGCAGTTCTTC,CASSPETSGGGEQFF
TRBV19,TRBD2,-,TRBJ2-2,TGTGCCAGTAGTATAGCTCCGGGTAGCGGGAGGGACACCGGGGAGCTGTTTTTT,CASSIAPGSGRDTGELFF
TRBV4-1,TRBD1,-,TRBJ2-1,TGCGCCAGCAGCAAAGGACAGGGCGGGAACAATGAGCAGTTCTTC,CASSKGQGGNNEQFF
TRBV13,TRBD1,few,TRBJ2-2,TGTGCCAGCAGCTTGGGCAGGGGGCGGACCGGGGAGCTGTTTTTT,CASSLGRGRTGELFF
TRBV11-2,-,-,TRBJ2-3,TGTGCCAGCAGCCCGAGCACAGATACGCAGTATTTT,CASSPSTDTQYF
TRBV20-1,-,-,TRBJ1-1,TGCAGTGCCTTGGGAGTTGAAGCTTTCTTT,CSALGVEAFF
TRBV6-5,-,-,TRBJ2-7,TGTGCCAGCATTCGCCGGGACGGAGGGATCTTCGAGCAGTACTTC,CASIRRDGGIFEQYF
TRBV6-1,-,-,TRBJ1-2,TGTGCCAGCAGTGATGGGCTGGTAGGTTATGGCTACACCTTC,CASSDGLVGYGYTF
TRBV7-2,TRBD2,-,TRBJ2-7,TGTGCCAGCAGCTTAGTTCCTAGCGGGGGGTTCTACGAGCAGTACTTC,CASSLVPSGGFYEQYF
TRBV9,-,-,TRBJ1-4,TGTGCCAGCAGCGCAGGATCGGGACTCCCAACTAATGAAAAACTGTTTTTT,CASSAGSGLPTNEKLFF
TRBV4-1,-,-,TRBJ1-5,TGCGCCAGCAGCCAAGATTGGGGGGACTATCAGCCCCAGCATTTT,CASSQDWGDYQPQHF